These 20 T cell receptor beta chains were sequenced from one sample in a study of T cell repertoires in cytomegalovirus infection. Their target antigens are unknown. MiXCR, applied by TCRdb to the reads, yields one record per CDR3 protein. This table has 900,000 to 950,000 distinct CDR3 sequences, approximately 32% appearing once. The specimen was cultured CD8+ T cells from PBMCs, collected from culture after CMV antigen stimulation. Receptor source: a human donor in good health (CMV status not recorded). Some clones in this sample may be carry-over from other donors' samples.

This clonotype was counted many times. J is TRBJ2-1 and V is TRBV5-6; weak D call: TRBD1 (6 bases). The CDR3 consists of 14 residues. Germline V gives CDR1 SGHDT, CDR2 YYEEEE. The V and J ends lost 5 bases and 1 base respectively, with 10 bases between them. The CDR3 DNA reads TGTGCCAGCAGTCCCGGGACATCCTACAATGAGCAGTTCTTC. It translates to CASSPGTSYNEQFF. Complete variable domain (other parts from reference TRBV5-6 and TRBJ2-1): DAGVTQSPTHLIKTRGQQVTLRCSPKSGHDTVSWYQQALGQGPQFIFQYYEEEERQRGNFPDRFSGHQFPNYSSELNVNALLLGDSALYLCASSPGTSYNEQFFGPGTRLTVL.

In nucleotides, the CDR3 is TGTGCCAGCAGACTTCAGGGGATTGGTCAGCCCCAGCATTTT. It yields the protein CASRLQGIGQPQHF. The V call is TRBV12-3 or TRBV12-4, the J call TRBJ1-5; a weak D match, TRBD1 (6 bases). Trimming took 6 bases from V and 6 from J, leaving 15 bases between them. The CDR3 is 14 amino acids.

The V gene is TRBV7-6, the J gene TRBJ2-3, with TRBD2 identical over 8 bases. There are 15 residues in the CDR3. Trimming at V came to 5 bases and at J to 3 bases, leaving 7 bases not matched to a gene. The germline gives CDR1 SGHVS, CDR2 FNYEAQ. In DNA form, the CDR3 reads TGTGCCAGCAGCCCGGGGGGGGGGATTACAGATACGCAGTATTTT. Its protein product is CASSPGGGITDTQYF.

This clonotype was seen more than once but under ten times. The chain carries TRBV12-3 or TRBV12-4 and TRBJ1-3; 10 positions match TRBD1. CDR3 length equals 18 residues. V lost 6 bases to trimming and J lost 1 base; unmatched junction nucleotides: 12. The CDR3 bases are TGTGCCAGCAGACTTAAGGGGGGGGACAGGGGTTCTGGAAACACCATATATTTT. The encoded protein is CASRLKGGDRGSGNTIYF.

The rearrangement links TRBV24-1 to TRBJ2-5; possibly TRBD2 for D (5 bases). The length of the CDR3 is 13 residues. Germline V CDR1 and CDR2: KGHDR, SFDVKD. The V gene lost 7 bases and the J gene lost 4 bases, with 12 bases spanning the gap. The chain's CDR3 is CATRSRGRETQYF. The CDR3 DNA reads as TGTGCCACCAGGTCCCGAGGGAGAGAGACCCAGTACTTC.

The chain uses TRBV12-3 or TRBV12-4 and TRBJ2-5; 8 nucleotides line up with TRBD1. Trimming at V came to 3 bases and at J to 5 bases, leaving 8 bases not matched to a gene. The CDR3 extends over 15 amino acids. The CDR3 DNA sequence: TGTGCCAGCAGTTTTGGGACAGGAGGGGTGGAGACCCAGTACTTC. Translated: CASSFGTGGVETQYF.

The table lists this clonotype with a few counts. V is TRBV7-2 and J is TRBJ2-1, with unresolved D. The V and J ends lost 1 base and 6 bases respectively, with 16 bases between them. Germline assignment: CDR1 SGHTA and CDR2 FQGNSA. This CDR3 comprises 16 residues. The CDR3, as DNA: TGTGCCAGCAGCTTAGTAGCAGCGCTGGGCCTCAATGAGCAGTTCTTC. Protein: CASSLVAALGLNEQFF.

As for this clonotype: Its ends do not fully match the called genes, so a read error is possible. This chain joins TRBV6-5 and TRBJ1-5; no clear D. Germline CDR1 is MNHEY and CDR2 is SVGAGI. CDR3 length: 11 amino acids. In nucleotides, the CDR3 is TGTGCCAACAGTTACTGTCTGGCCCGGCATTTT. It encodes CANSYCLARHF.

The table lists this clonotype with many counts. This chain uses TRBV7-3 with TRBJ2-1; D possibly corresponds to TRBD1 (6 bases). Trimming took 1 base from V and 5 from J, leaving 12 bases between them. Germline V lookup: CDR1 SGHTA, CDR2 FQGTGA. The CDR3 covers 15 residues. CDR3 residues: CASSLSLTGNNEQFF. In nucleotides, the CDR3 is TGTGCCAGCAGCTTAAGCCTCACAGGGAACAATGAGCAGTTCTTC.

CDR3: CATSRSGTEAFF. The DNA of the CDR3 is TGTGCCACCAGCAGGAGCGGCACTGAAGCTTTCTTT. The J gene is TRBJ1-1, the V gene TRBV15; D is undetermined. Between the trimmed V and J ends, which lost 3 bases and 4 bases, there was a span of 6 bases. The germline CDR1 and CDR2 sequences are LNHNV and YYDKDF (reference sequence). This CDR3 comprises 12 residues.

This clonotype was recorded a few times. The chain carries TRBV7-6 and TRBJ1-4, with 9 bases lining up with TRBD1. CDR1 is SGHVS and CDR2 is FNYEAQ in the germline V gene. Trimming cost V 5 bases and J 8 bases; bases outside gene matches: 9. The CDR3 runs to 15 residues. As DNA, the CDR3 is TGTGCCAGCAGCACACCCCGGGACAGGGAGGAAAAACTGTTTTTT. This translates into CASSTPRDREEKLFF.

The rearrangement uses TRBV27 and TRBJ2-2; D is possibly TRBD1 or TRBD2 (6 bases each). CDR3 length: 14 residues. With 4 bases removed from V and 5 bases from J, the gap between germline ends came to 11 bases. The germline V gene has CDR1 MNHEY and CDR2 SMNVEV (reference sequence). CDR3 bases: TGTGCCAGCAGTTGGAGGGACACGACCGGGGAGCTGTTTTTT. Translating it yields CASSWRDTTGELFF.

Worth noting for this clonotype: This may arise from a read error, as a much more abundant clone is one base away. This chain connects TRBV7-2 to TRBJ1-5; possible D gene TRBD1, 6 bases. Trimming pared 5 bases from V and 4 bases from J, leaving 15 bases between. The germline gives CDR1 SGHTA, CDR2 FQGNSA. CDR3 size: 15 residues. The chain's CDR3 is CASSRADSPNQPQHF. The CDR3 region has the DNA TGTGCCAGCAGCAGAGCGGACAGCCCTAATCAGCCCCAGCATTTT.

In this sample, this clonotype turned up a few times. V and J are TRBV12-3 or TRBV12-4 and TRBJ2-2; 10 positions agree with TRBD2. CDR3 size: 17 residues. After removal of 6 bases from V and 0 bases from J, the junction contained 7 bases not matched to a gene. The CDR3 sequence: CASSRGSGGPNTGELFF. Here the CDR3 DNA reads TGTGCCAGCAGCCGGGGTAGCGGGGGGCCGAACACCGGGGAGCTGTTTTTT.

The J gene is TRBJ1-5, the V gene TRBV7-9; D remains unclear. The CDR3 is made up of 14 amino acids. The V end was cut by 1 base, the J end by 6 bases, with 10 bases between. Germline CDR1 reads SEHNR; CDR2 reads FQNEAQ (reference sequence). The CDR3 sequence is CASSLGIAFQPQHF. The CDR3, as DNA: TGTGCCAGCAGCTTAGGGATTGCGTTTCAGCCCCAGCATTTT.

This clonotype was picked up many times. J is TRBJ1-2 and V is TRBV2; 7 nucleotides match TRBD1. V lost 6 bases, J lost 4 bases, and 8 bases stayed unmatched. This CDR3 has 14 residues. Germline CDR1 is SNHLY and CDR2 is FYNNEI. CDR3 residues: CASREWDSIYGYTF. The CDR3, as DNA: TGTGCCAGCAGGGAGTGGGACAGCATCTATGGCTACACCTTC.

This chain connects TRBV19 to TRBJ2-1, with 11 bases lining up with TRBD2. Germline loops: CDR1 LNHDA, CDR2 SQIVND (reference sequence). Trimming took 5 bases from V and 8 from J; bases not matched to a gene: 8. This CDR3 has 15 amino acids. CDR3 nucleotides: TGTGCCAGTAGTGCAACTAGCGGGGGTCTGGATGAGCAGTTCTTC. Protein product: CASSATSGGLDEQFF.

The chain has TRBV15 and TRBJ1-2; D gene unclear. The CDR3 runs to 12 residues. Germline V gene data show CDR1 as LNHNV and CDR2 as YYDKDF (reference sequence). V was cut by 6 bases and J by 1 base, with 6 bases left in between. The CDR3 region has the DNA TGTGCCACCAGGCGCGATAACTATGGCTACACCTTC. The encoded protein is CATRRDNYGYTF.

This clonotype has only a few counts. The gene calls are TRBV5-6 and TRBJ1-2, with D unresolved. V lost 1 base and J lost 1, with 11 bases in between. Looked up from germline, CDR1 is SGHDT and CDR2 is YYEEEE. This CDR3 is 15 amino acids long. The CDR3 is CASSLIRLLNYGYTF. The CDR3 DNA follows: TGTGCCAGCAGCTTGATCAGACTCCTTAACTATGGCTACACCTTC.

The chain recombines TRBV6-5 with TRBJ2-1; 8 nucleotides agree with TRBD1. CDR1 MNHEY and CDR2 SVGAGI come from the germline V gene. Unmatched junction bases numbered 11, after V lost 10 bases and J lost 9 bases. The CDR3 covers 13 residues. CDR3 sequence reads: CANRLDRGGEQFF. CDR3 coding DNA: TGTGCCAACAGGCTTGACAGGGGCGGTGAGCAGTTCTTC.